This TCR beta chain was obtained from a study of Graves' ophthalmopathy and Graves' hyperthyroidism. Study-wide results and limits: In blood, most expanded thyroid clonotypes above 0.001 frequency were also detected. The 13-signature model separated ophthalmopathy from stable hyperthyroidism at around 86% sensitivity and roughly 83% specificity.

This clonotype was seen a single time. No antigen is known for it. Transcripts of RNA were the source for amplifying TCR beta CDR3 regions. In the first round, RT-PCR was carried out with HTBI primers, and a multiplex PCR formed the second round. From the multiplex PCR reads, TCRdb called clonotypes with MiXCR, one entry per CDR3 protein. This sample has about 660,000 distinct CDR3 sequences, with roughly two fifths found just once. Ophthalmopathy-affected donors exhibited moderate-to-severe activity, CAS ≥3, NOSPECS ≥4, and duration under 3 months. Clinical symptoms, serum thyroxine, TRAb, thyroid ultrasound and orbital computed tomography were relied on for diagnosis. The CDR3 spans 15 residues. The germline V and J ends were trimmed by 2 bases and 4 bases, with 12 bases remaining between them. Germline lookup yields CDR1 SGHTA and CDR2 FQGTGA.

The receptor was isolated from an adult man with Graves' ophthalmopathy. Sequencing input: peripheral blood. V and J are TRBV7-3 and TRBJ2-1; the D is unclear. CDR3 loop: CASSLSPGEYNEQFF. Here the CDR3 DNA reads TGTGCCAGCAGCTTATCCCCCGGAGAATACAATGAGCAGTTCTTC.